The 5 T cell receptor beta chains presented below share a single source sample, sequenced in a study of T cell responses to AZD1222 COVID-19 vaccine. Using immunoSEQ multiplex PCR, the repertoire was profiled, and TCRdb retains in-frame clones only, with some absent. The top ten hold 3.4% of the sample, which has 130,000 to 150,000 clones, about nine tenths seen once. This specimen consisted of peripheral blood, obtained on day 0 of AZD1222 vaccination. Receptors originate from an adult in good health.

The chain has TRBV30 and TRBJ1-5; D is uncertain. V lost 2 bases to trimming and J lost 5 bases, with 10 bases between them. The CDR3 extends over 13 amino acids. The germline V gene encodes CDR1 GTSNPN and CDR2 SVGIG (reference sequence). The CDR3 reads CAWSLSADQPQHF. In DNA form, the CDR3 reads TGTGCCTGGAGTTTGTCTGCTGATCAGCCCCAGCATTTT. The complete variable domain, with remaining parts taken from reference TRBV30 and TRBJ1-5, reads SQTIHQWPATLVQPVGSPLSLECTVEGTSNPNLYWYRQAAGRGLQLLFYSVGIGQISSEVPQNLSASRPQDRQFILSSKKLLLSDSGFYLCAWSLSADQPQHFGDGTRLSIL.

This clone is a singleton in its sample. Germline is not matched at one junction end, which may reflect a read error. J is TRBJ2-1 and V is TRBV7-7, with 8 bases aligning to TRBD2. Germline CDR1 and CDR2: SSHAT and FNYEAQ (reference sequence). The CDR3 length is 15 residues. The CDR3 DNA sequence: TGTGCTAGCAGCTTAGGTAGCGGGACGACCAATGAGCAGTTCTTC. Protein: CASSLGSGTTNEQFF.

The J gene is TRBJ2-1, the V gene TRBV19, with 9 bases that match TRBD2. Germline assignment: CDR1 LNHDA and CDR2 SQIVND (reference sequence). V was pared by 7 bases and J by 7 bases, with 5 bases of the junction left unmatched. The CDR3 has 13 residues. CDR3 in DNA: TGTGCCAGTAAGGTGGCGGGAGGGAATGAGCAGTTCTTC. This sequence encodes CASKVAGGNEQFF.

The chain recombines TRBV5-4 with TRBJ1-6, with D uncertain. V was pared by 5 bases and J by 3 bases, with 15 bases between. This CDR3 comprises 16 residues. The germline gives CDR1 SGHNT, CDR2 YYREEE (reference sequence). In DNA, the CDR3 is TGTGCCAGCAGTTCCCTTGGGCTCGACTATAATTCACCCCTCCACTTT. The encoded protein is CASSSLGLDYNSPLHF.

The CDR3 spells CASSLALITGTADQPQHF. DNA for the CDR3: TGTGCCAGCAGCTTAGCGTTAATTACCGGGACAGCTGATCAGCCCCAGCATTTT. The chain joins TRBV7-2 to TRBJ1-5; 7 bases map to TRBD1. CDR3 length equals 18 residues. Germline V gene sequence: CDR1 SGHTA, CDR2 FQGNSA. With 0 bases clipped from V and 5 bases from J, the junction kept 13 bases outside the gene matches.